Below, 17 T cell receptor beta chains from the same sample are listed, as sequenced in a study of blood T cell repertoires in COVID-19. Assay: immunoSEQ multiplex PCR; the TCRdb copy retains only in-frame clones and omits some. The data show tens of thousands of clones, with approximately 86% seen just once and approximately 15% held by the top ten. The sequenced sample consisted of peripheral blood. Receptor source: a male donor with acute or convalescent COVID-19.

The chain uses TRBV6-1 and TRBJ1-5; 7 nucleotides line up with TRBD1. The J segment lost 0 bases and the V segment lost 8 bases, leaving 7 bases of the junction unmatched. The CDR3 consists of 15 residues. CDR1 is MNHNS and CDR2 is SASEGT in the germline V gene. This CDR3 reads CASEFGTDSNQPQHF. CDR3 DNA: TGTGCCAGCGAATTTGGGACAGATAGCAATCAGCCCCAGCATTTT.

This clone was picked up a small number of times. The chain recombines TRBV20-1 with TRBJ2-7; D is ambiguous. Germline CDR1 reads DFQATT; CDR2 reads SNEGSKA (reference sequence). The ends were cut back, 6 bases at V and 9 bases at J, with 12 bases in the middle. This CDR3 is built from 10 residues. This chain's CDR3 is CSAHHGGQYF. The CDR3 DNA reads TGCAGTGCGCACCATGGCGGGCAGTACTTC.

The chain combines TRBV7-9 with TRBJ2-3, with TRBD1 identical over 8 bases. Germline trimming cut 3 bases from V and 5 bases from J; bases unmatched to any gene: 10. Germline V gene sequence: CDR1 SEHNR, CDR2 FQNEAQ (reference sequence). The CDR3 is 16 amino acids. In DNA, the CDR3 is TGTGCCAGCAGCTTCCTTACTCAGGGGGCGTTAGATACGCAGTATTTT. The encoded protein is CASSFLTQGALDTQYF.

Remarks on this clone: One end of the junction fails to match germline, which may point to a read error. The chain has TRBV18 and TRBJ1-5; D is ambiguous. CDR1 and CDR2 (germline): KGHSH, LQKENI. There are 17 residues in the CDR3. CDR3 sequence: CASSPLSSQVSNQPQHF. The CDR3 DNA sequence: TGTGCCAGCTCTCCACTATCATCTCAGGTTAGCAATCAGCCCCAGCATTTT.

This clone was observed a few times. The chain recombines TRBV5-6 with TRBJ2-4; maybe TRBD1 (6 bases). Trimming took 3 bases from V and 3 from J, leaving 13 bases between them. CDR1 and CDR2 from the germline V gene are SGHDT and YYEEEE. The CDR3 sequence is 15 residues long. CDR3 nucleotides: TGTGCCAGCAGCTACCTACAGGGTAACAAAAACATTCAGTACTTC. Protein sequence: CASSYLQGNKNIQYF.

V is TRBV5-6 and J is TRBJ1-4; tentative D call: TRBD1 (6 bases). This CDR3 contains 15 residues. Germline V CDR1 and CDR2: SGHDT, YYEEEE. V lost 0 bases, J lost 7 bases, and 13 bases lay in between. This chain's CDR3 is CASSLVGQGIEKLFF. The DNA of the CDR3 is TGTGCCAGCAGCTTGGTTGGGCAGGGGATTGAAAAACTGTTTTTT.

This sequence joins TRBV15 and TRBJ2-6, with 7 bases fitting TRBD2. The CDR3 consists of 17 residues. The trim removed 7 bases at V and 0 bases at J, leaving 9 bases unmatched. The germline CDR1 and CDR2 sequences are LNHNV and YYDKDF (reference sequence). The chain's CDR3 is CATKVLAAISGANVLTF. The CDR3 nucleotides are TGTGCCACCAAGGTCCTAGCGGCTATCTCTGGGGCCAACGTCCTGACTTTC.

The V call is TRBV4-2, the J call TRBJ2-1; 14 bases line up with TRBD2. The CDR3 has 17 residues. With V trimmed by 0 bases and J by 8 bases, 6 bases remained unmatched. The germline CDR1 and CDR2 sequences are LGHNA and YNFKEQ. The CDR3 bases are TGTGCCAGCAGCCAAGAGGGCGGGACTAGCGGGGGCCATGAGCAGTTCTTC. Its protein product is CASSQEGGTSGGHEQFF.

V and J are TRBV3-1 (or the pseudogene TRBV3-2) and TRBJ1-1; maybe TRBD1 (5 bases). The CDR3 consists of 14 residues. V lost 3 bases and J 6 bases, leaving 14 bases between the germline ends. CDR1 is LGHDT, CDR2 YNNKEL, per germline (reference sequence). CDR3: CASSHTQAGPEAFF. The DNA of the CDR3 is TGTGCCAGCAGCCATACTCAGGCAGGGCCTGAAGCTTTCTTT.

J is TRBJ2-5 and V is TRBV30; 9 bases line up with TRBD2. This CDR3 spans 15 amino acids. V gave up 1 base and J gave up 3 bases; unmatched junction bases: 6. Germline lookup yields CDR1 GTSNPN and CDR2 SVGIG (reference sequence). In DNA, the CDR3 is TGTGCCTGGAGTGCGTGGGGGACTAGCAAAGAGACCCAGTACTTC. Protein product: CAWSAWGTSKETQYF. The complete variable domain, with remaining parts taken from reference TRBV30 and TRBJ2-5, reads SQTIHQWPATLVQPVGSPLSLECTVEGTSNPNLYWYRQAAGRGLQLLFYSVGIGQISSEVPQNLSASRPQDRQFILSSKKLLLSDSGFYLCAWSAWGTSKETQYFGPGTRLLVL.

The genes are TRBV7-2 and TRBJ1-6; 8 bases are a match to TRBD1. The germline gives CDR1 SGHTA, CDR2 FQGNSA. The CDR3 is 15 residues long. The V gene end was trimmed by 4 bases and the J gene end by 5 bases; junction bases not matched to a gene: 4. The CDR3 nucleotides are TGTGCCAGCAGCTCCTGGACAGGGAATAATTCACCCCTCCACTTT. Residues: CASSSWTGNNSPLHF.

The rearrangement links TRBV29-1 to TRBJ2-1, with a tentative D call TRBD2 (7 bases). The ends were cut back, 1 base at V and 3 bases at J, with 10 bases in the middle. The CDR3 covers 14 residues. In germline, CDR1 is SQVTM, CDR2 ANQGSEA. The CDR3 protein is CSVEAGGVYNEQFF. Here the CDR3 DNA reads TGCAGCGTTGAAGCGGGGGGCGTCTACAATGAGCAGTTCTTC.

The chain is built from TRBV9 and TRBJ2-7; D not resolved. The V gene lost 0 bases and the J gene lost 0 bases, with 7 bases spanning the gap. This CDR3 contains 14 residues. Germline-derived CDR1 and CDR2 are SGDLS and YYNGEE. The CDR3 here is CASSVGGSSYEQYF. The CDR3 bases are TGTGCCAGCAGCGTAGGAGGCAGCTCCTACGAGCAGTACTTC.

J is TRBJ2-7 and V is TRBV7-2; 9 bases fit TRBD2. This CDR3 comprises 14 residues. After removal of 3 bases from V and 7 bases from J, the junction contained 7 bases not matched to a gene. Germline V gene sequence: CDR1 SGHTA, CDR2 FQGNSA. For the CDR3, the DNA is TGTGCCAGCAGCTTTGGCGGGGGGGCTCGAGAGCAGTACTTC. As protein: CASSFGGGAREQYF.

The chain combines TRBV5-1 with TRBJ2-7, with 10 bases aligning to TRBD1. The CDR3 has 16 residues. The V and J ends lost 0 bases and 7 bases, in that order; junction bases with no gene match: 10. Looked up from germline, CDR1 is SGHRS and CDR2 is YFSETQ. The CDR3 DNA reads TGCGCCAGCAGCTTGGCCCCCGACAGGGGGCGGCGAGAGCAGTACTTC. This codes for CASSLAPDRGRREQYF.

The J gene is TRBJ1-1, the V gene TRBV2, with 7 bases matching TRBD1. The CDR3 totals 13 residues. Per germline, CDR1 SNHLY and CDR2 FYNNEI. The J segment lost 3 bases and the V segment lost 8 bases, leaving 6 bases of the junction unmatched. The CDR3 bases are TGTGCCAGCGGCCCCGACAGGGACACTGAAGCTTTCTTT. Encoded protein: CASGPDRDTEAFF.

This sequence joins TRBV6-1 and TRBJ1-1; tentatively, D is TRBD1 (5 bases). The length of the CDR3 is 14 residues. The germline V and J ends were trimmed by 2 bases and 3 bases, with 10 bases remaining between them. Germline CDR1 and CDR2: MNHNS and SASEGT. This chain's CDR3 is CASSEPQGYTEAFF. DNA of the CDR3: TGTGCCAGCAGTGAACCCCAGGGTTACACTGAAGCTTTCTTT.